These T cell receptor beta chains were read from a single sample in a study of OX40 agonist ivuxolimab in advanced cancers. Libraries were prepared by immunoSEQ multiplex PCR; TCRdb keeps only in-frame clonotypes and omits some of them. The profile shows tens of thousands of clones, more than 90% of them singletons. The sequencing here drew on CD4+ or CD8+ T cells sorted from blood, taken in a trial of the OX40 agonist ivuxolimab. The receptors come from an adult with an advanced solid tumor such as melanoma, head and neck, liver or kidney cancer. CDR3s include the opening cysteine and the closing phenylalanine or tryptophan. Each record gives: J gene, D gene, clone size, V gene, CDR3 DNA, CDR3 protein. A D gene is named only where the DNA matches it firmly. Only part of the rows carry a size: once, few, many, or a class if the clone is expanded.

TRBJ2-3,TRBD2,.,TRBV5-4,TGTGCCAGCAGCTCGCCGACTAGCGGGATTTTATATACGCAGTATTTT,CASSSPTSGILYTQYF
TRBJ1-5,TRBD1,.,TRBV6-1,TGTGCCAGCAGTGAAGCGGAGGGGGCGGGAGAACAGCCCCAGCATTTT,CASSEAEGAGEQPQHF
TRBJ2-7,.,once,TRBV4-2,TGTGCCAGCAGCCAAGGGAGACACACAAGCTCCTACGAGCAGTACTTC,CASSQGRHTSSYEQYF
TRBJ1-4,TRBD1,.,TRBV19,TGTGCCAGTAGTATGGGGCAGGGGGCCAGAGTAGGGGAAAAACTGTTTTTT,CASSMGQGARVGEKLFF
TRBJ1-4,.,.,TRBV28,TGTGCCAGCACCCCAGGCGGGCAGGAAAAACTGTTTTTT,CASTPGGQEKLFF
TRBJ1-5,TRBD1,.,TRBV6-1,TGTGCCAGCAAAGCCGACAGGGTGAGCAATCAGTCCCAGCATTTT,CASKADRVSNQSQHF
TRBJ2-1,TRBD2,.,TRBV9,TGTGCCAGCAGTGCGATAGCGGGAGGGAACAATGAGCAGTTCTTC,CASSAIAGGNNEQFF
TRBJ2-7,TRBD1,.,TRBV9,TGTGCCAGCAGCGTAGGGACAGGGGGTATGGGGGAGCAGTACTTC,CASSVGTGGMGEQYF
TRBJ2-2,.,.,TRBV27,TGTGCCAGCAGCGGACAGCCTACCTTGAACACCGGGGAGCTGTTTTTT,CASSGQPTLNTGELFF
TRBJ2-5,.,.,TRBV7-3,TGTGCCAGCAGCAAACGAGGGGGGGTGGAGACCCAGTACTTC,CASSKRGGVETQYF
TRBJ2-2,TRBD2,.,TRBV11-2,TGTGCCAGCAGCCCAGGACTAGCGGGAGGGACCGGGGAGCTGTTTTTT,CASSPGLAGGTGELFF
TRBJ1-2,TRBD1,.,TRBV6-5,TGTGCCAGCAGTGCGGGTCGACAGGGTAATGGCTACACCTTC,CASSAGRQGNGYTF
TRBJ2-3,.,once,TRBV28,TGTGCCAGCAGGAGTCCCCGCACAGATACGCAGTATTTT,CASRSPRTDTQYF
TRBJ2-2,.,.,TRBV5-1,TGCGCCAGCAGCTTGGACACCGGGGAGCTGTTTTTT,CASSLDTGELFF
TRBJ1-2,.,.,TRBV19,TGTGCCAGTAGAGATGCGGGGGGTACTAACTATGGCTACACCTTC,CASRDAGGTNYGYTF
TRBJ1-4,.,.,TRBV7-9,TGTGCCAGCAGCTTATATCCGCCTCGGGGTGGTACGGGAGAAAAACTGTTTTTT,CASSLYPPRGGTGEKLFF
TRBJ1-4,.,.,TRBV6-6,TGTGCCAGCAAATCGCTGGGGTTAACAAATGAAAAACTGTTTTTT,CASKSLGLTNEKLFF
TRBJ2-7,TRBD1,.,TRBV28,TGTGCCAGCAGTAACCCTCGATTGGGACAGGGGAGCTCCTACGAGCAGTACTTC,CASSNPRLGQGSSYEQYF
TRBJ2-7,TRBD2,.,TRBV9,TGTGCCAGCAGCCCCCGGACAGCGGGAGGCGAGCAGTACTTC,CASSPRTAGGEQYF
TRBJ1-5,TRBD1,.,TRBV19,TGTGCCAGTAGCCCGGGACAGGGAGTAGGTCAGCCCCAGCATTTT,CASSPGQGVGQPQHF
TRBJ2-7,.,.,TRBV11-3,TGTGCCAGCAGCTTAGTGGGCACCGTGGGCTCCTACGAGCAGTACTTC,CASSLVGTVGSYEQYF
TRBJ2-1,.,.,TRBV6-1,TGTGCCAGCAGTGAAGAACGGGGAAATGAGCAGTTCTTC,CASSEERGNEQFF
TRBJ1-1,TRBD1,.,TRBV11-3,TGTGCCAGCAGCCGACAGGGGAACACTGAAGCTTTCTTT,CASSRQGNTEAFF
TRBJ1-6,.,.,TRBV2,TGTGCCAGCAGGGTGGGGACGGCCAATTCACCCCTCCACTTT,CASRVGTANSPLHF
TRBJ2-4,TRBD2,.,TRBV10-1,TGCGCCAGCAGTGAGACTAGCGGGAGGGTGGGCAAAAACATTCAGTACTTC,CASSETSGRVGKNIQYF
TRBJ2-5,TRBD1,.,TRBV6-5,TGTGCCAGCAGCCTCGACAGGGCGACCCAGTACTTC,CASSLDRATQYF
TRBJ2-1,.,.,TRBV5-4,TGTGCCAGCAGCGCCACCCCCGCGGCCTACAATGAGCAGTTCTTC,CASSATPAAYNEQFF
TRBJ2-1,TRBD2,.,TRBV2,TGTGCCAGCAGTGAAGCTAGGCTAGCGGGAGGGGAGGAGCAGTTCTTC,CASSEARLAGGEEQFF
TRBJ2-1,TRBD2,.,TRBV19,TGTGCCAGTCTTGCTCGGACTAGCGCCCCAAGGGAGCAGTTCTTC,CASLARTSAPREQFF
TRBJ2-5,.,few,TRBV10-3,TGTGCCATCAGTGAGTCGGCTAGGTCCCCGAATGAAGGGACCCAGTACTTC,CAISESARSPNEGTQYF
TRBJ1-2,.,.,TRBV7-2,TGTGCCAGCAGCTTAGGGGGGTCTTCTAACTATGGCTACACCTTC,CASSLGGSSNYGYTF